Listed below are T cell receptor beta chains from one sample, sequenced in a study of CD8 T cells in Susac syndrome. MiXCR was run by TCRdb on the immunoSEQ multiplex PCR reads, yielding one entry per CDR3 protein. The data hold about 24,000 distinct CDR3 sequences, with 80% to 95% observed a single time. Material: CD8+ T cells from PBMCs. All receptors derive from a human donor with Susac syndrome. CDR3s include the opening cysteine and the closing phenylalanine or tryptophan.

V | length | CDR3
TRBV19 | 16 | CASSIWSRGPQETQYF
TRBV19 | 14 | CASSLGYQNTEAFF
TRBV10-1 | 13 | CASSRGAQETQYF
TRBV29-1 | 13 | CSAIAGQPYEQYF
TRBV29-1 | 15 | CSVAQGATVTGELFF
TRBV7-9 | 13 | CASSRRGDSPLHF
TRBV5-1 | 19 | CASSLTPGQATSGANVLTF
TRBV27 | 12 | CASSLIGQAQHF
TRBV9 | 16 | CASSVTPNRADYGYTF
TRBV20-1 | 14 | CSATHRDRLYEQYF
TRBV4-3 | 15 | CASSHGQGAGNIQYF
TRBV7-9 | 15 | CASSLAAGVRYEQYF
TRBV7-9 | 15 | CASSVSGAPTYEQYF
TRBV4-1 | 15 | CASSQESVPSYGYTF
TRBV28 | 13 | CASRKWGNTEAFF
TRBV7-3 | 14 | CASSNSGGGDTQYF
TRBV4-3 | 13 | CASSQDTTGEQYF
TRBV2 | 13 | CASSEGTAYEQYF
TRBV28 | 15 | CASADRGKKGTEAFF
TRBV7-3 | 18 | CASSSHGTGPQESGELFF
TRBV25-1 | 16 | CASSTGPQRDTGELFF
TRBV6-1 | 11 | CASSGDRVQYF
TRBV19 | 17 | CASSPRQGIRDTGELFF
TRBV7-9 | 15 | CASSPYTSEGYEQYF
TRBV28 | 15 | CASSFAREGVNEQFF
TRBV19 | 15 | CASALGQVANSPLHF
TRBV2 | 11 | CASTPGETQYF
TRBV21-1 | 16 | CASSKAPGSSYNEQFF
TRBV6-2/TRBV6-3 | 20 | CASSYSRRTIGTPLTDTQYF
TRBV9 | 17 | CASSDASGGARTGELFF
TRBV6-2/TRBV6-3 | 14 | CASTSSYSNQPQHF
TRBV14 | 13 | CASSHSRIYGYTF
TRBV27 | 14 | CASSFFGGAETQYF
TRBV5-1 | 15 | CASSLLSRGGTEAFF
TRBV28 | 15 | CASSLSVPFNEKLFF
TRBV7-9 | 12 | CASSPTGDGYTF
TRBV28 | 14 | CASLPNGQFYEQYF
TRBV6-5 | 18 | CASSYSSDRERHAYEQYF
TRBV12-3/TRBV12-4 | 13 | CASSLGKVNEQFF
TRBV30 | 10 | CAWKEVEQFF
TRBV12-3/TRBV12-4 | 15 | CASSTQDRASDEQYF
TRBV28 | 12 | CASSLLVGEQYF
TRBV24-1 | 15 | CATSDLTQGAIEQYF
TRBV7-9 | 15 | CASSSTGTGSYGYTF
TRBV25-1 | 11 | CASSEAYGYTF
TRBV29-1 | 15 | CSVKRDLTSYNEQFF
TRBV7-9 | 12 | CASSPGTGEAFF